Described below is a single T cell receptor (beta chain) sequence and its context. Its specificity is not known. The data stem from a study of OX40 agonist ivuxolimab in advanced cancers. Points from the study as a whole: Expanded peripheral T-cell antigen specificity went undetermined. The average count of expanded clones was higher among CD8+ T cells than among CD4+.

Repertoires were generated with immunoSEQ multiplex PCR, while TCRdb's copy carries only in-frame clones and drops some. Among around 12,000 clones listed, 80% were seen once. The CDR3 consists of 11 residues. From germline, CDR1 is MNHEY and CDR2 SMNVEV (reference sequence). The ends were cut back, 8 bases at V and 8 bases at J, with 12 bases in the middle. The material was CD4+ or CD8+ T cells sorted from blood, obtained in a trial of the OX40 agonist ivuxolimab. The J gene is TRBJ1-2, the V gene TRBV27; D gene uncertain. This receptor was taken from an adult with an advanced solid tumor such as melanoma, head and neck, liver or kidney cancer. CDR3 nucleotides: TGTGCCAGCGGCAGTTTCTGGGGCTACACCTTC. Its translation is CASGSFWGYTF.